The 22 T cell receptor beta chains below all came from one sample that was sequenced in a study of early T cells in non-severe SARS-CoV-2 infection. TCRdb itself ran the 5' RACE reads through MiXCR, one entry per CDR3 protein. Among tens of thousands of distinct CDR3 sequences listed, around 9.3% were seen once. Input material: whole blood. The receptors were gathered from an adult who was a healthcare worker with PCR-confirmed SARS-CoV-2 infection or an uninfected control (not recorded which).

This clonotype appeared many times. The chain joins TRBV2 to TRBJ2-3; D remains ambiguous. The germline CDR1 and CDR2 sequences are SNHLY and FYNNEI. Trimming pared 0 bases from V and 2 bases from J, leaving 18 bases between. The CDR3 consists of 18 residues. Here the CDR3 reads CASSEAISPGFSTDTQYF. CDR3 in DNA: TGTGCCAGCAGTGAAGCGATCTCCCCCGGATTTTCCACAGATACGCAGTATTTT.

The chain links TRBV7-9 to TRBJ2-3; no definite D call. Germline V gives CDR1 SEHNR, CDR2 FQNEAQ (reference sequence). The CDR3 length is 15 residues. Trimming removed 6 bases at V and 0 bases at J, with 13 bases between. The CDR3 sequence: CASSPVGVSTDTQYF. CDR3 DNA sequence: TGTGCCAGCAGTCCCGTGGGCGTCAGCACAGATACGCAGTATTTT.

The CDR3 sequence: CASSLGGTVNSPLHF. The DNA for the CDR3 is TGTGCCAGCAGCTTGGGGGGGACAGTTAATTCACCCCTCCACTTT. V is TRBV5-6 and J is TRBJ1-6; 7 bases are a match to TRBD1. Germline lookup yields CDR1 SGHDT and CDR2 YYEEEE. The CDR3 extends over 15 amino acids. Germline trimming cut 0 bases from V and 6 bases from J; bases unmatched to any gene: 3.

This chain joins TRBV18 and TRBJ2-7, with D maybe TRBD2 (5 bases). CDR3 length: 15 residues. V lost 3 bases to trimming and J lost 2 bases, with 14 bases between them. Germline V gene lookup returns CDR1 KGHSH and CDR2 LQKENI. DNA of the CDR3: TGTGCCAGCTCACCGACCAGGACGGAGGCCTACGAGCAGTACTTC. Translated: CASSPTRTEAYEQYF.

This clonotype was seen a handful of times. The gene calls are TRBV30 and TRBJ1-1; 7 nucleotides agree with TRBD1. The V segment lost 1 base and the J segment 7 bases; nucleotides outside the gene matches: 12. Germline assignment: CDR1 GTSNPN and CDR2 SVGIG (reference sequence). The CDR3 is 15 amino acids. The CDR3 sequence is CAWSGRQGGFLEAFF. CDR3 coding DNA: TGTGCCTGGAGTGGGAGACAGGGCGGCTTTCTTGAAGCTTTCTTT.

CDR3 sequence reads: CASSVAQVYSGNTIYF. In DNA, the CDR3 is TGTGCCAGCAGCGTAGCCCAGGTTTACTCTGGAAACACCATATATTTT. The J gene is TRBJ1-3, the V gene TRBV9; D remains ambiguous. Germline loops: CDR1 SGDLS, CDR2 YYNGEE. With 0 bases removed from V and 0 bases from J, the gap between germline ends came to 10 bases. The CDR3 has 16 amino acids.

The chain uses TRBV29-1 and TRBJ2-1, with TRBD1 matching over 10 bases. The V segment lost 7 bases and the J segment 1 base; nucleotides outside the gene matches: 4. The CDR3 has 14 amino acids. Germline CDR1 SQVTM, CDR2 ANQGSEA. The CDR3 protein is CSGAGQGSYNEQFF. DNA of the CDR3: TGCAGCGGCGCGGGACAGGGGTCCTACAATGAGCAGTTCTTC.

The genes are TRBV25-1 and TRBJ1-3; 7 nucleotides agree with TRBD1. Looked up from germline, CDR1 is MGHDK and CDR2 is SYGVNS. CDR3 length equals 14 residues. V lost 6 bases to trimming and J lost 2 bases; unmatched junction nucleotides: 4. This CDR3 reads CASSPTGAGNTIYF. The CDR3 DNA sequence: TGTGCCAGCAGCCCTACAGGGGCTGGAAACACCATATATTTT.

This clonotype appeared many times. The J gene is TRBJ1-2, the V gene TRBV30, with D unresolved. Trimming removed 8 bases from V and 7 bases from J, with 14 bases in between. This CDR3 contains 11 residues. Germline V gene lookup returns CDR1 GTSNPN and CDR2 SVGIG (reference sequence). CDR3 coding DNA: TGTGCCCGTCGTCAGAGACGTGGCTACACCTTC. Translation: CARRQRRGYTF.

This clonotype appeared many times. J is TRBJ1-6 and V is TRBV6-1, with D unclear. The germline V gene has CDR1 MNHNS and CDR2 SASEGT. The CDR3 totals 13 residues. Trimming took 0 bases from V and 14 from J, leaving 11 bases between them. As DNA, the CDR3 is TGTGCCAGCAGTGAAGCGTCAGACGGGACCCTCCACTTT. This codes for CASSEASDGTLHF.

This clonotype was seen repeatedly, ten times or more. J is TRBJ2-1 and V is TRBV19; 8 nucleotides align to TRBD2. CDR3 size: 14 residues. The V and J ends lost 1 base and 7 bases, in that order; junction bases with no gene match: 3. The germline V gene has CDR1 LNHDA and CDR2 SQIVND (reference sequence). CDR3 residues: CASSIAGGTNEQFF. The CDR3 region has the DNA TGTGCCAGTAGTATAGCGGGGGGGACGAATGAGCAGTTCTTC.

The V and J genes are TRBV3-1 and TRBJ1-5, with D perhaps TRBD1 (6 bases). V was pared by 4 bases and J by 9 bases, with 19 bases between. The germline V gene encodes CDR1 LGHDT and CDR2 YNNKEL (reference sequence). The CDR3 has 15 residues. CDR3 sequence reads: CASSPTTGGAWPQHF. In nucleotides, the CDR3 is TGTGCCAGCAGCCCCACTACGGGGGGCGCATGGCCCCAGCATTTT.

The chain uses TRBV5-4 and TRBJ1-6; TRBD1 matches at 12 bases. The CDR3 has 14 amino acids. Germline V gene data show CDR1 as SGHNT and CDR2 as YYREEE (reference sequence). V lost 4 bases to trimming and J lost 9 bases; unmatched junction nucleotides: 2. The CDR3 DNA sequence: TGTGCCAGCAGCCGGGACAGGGGGCCTTCACCCCTCCACTTT. Protein product: CASSRDRGPSPLHF.

This clonotype turned up a few times. The V and J genes are TRBV20-1 and TRBJ1-1; D is ambiguous. V was cut by 0 bases and J by 3 bases, with 11 bases left in between. Germline V gene data show CDR1 as DFQATT and CDR2 as SNEGSKA (reference sequence). CDR3 size: 14 residues. CDR3 nucleotide sequence: TGCAGTGCTAGAGATCCGGTCTCGGACACTGAAGCTTTCTTT. This gives the protein CSARDPVSDTEAFF.

The chain is built from TRBV5-6 and TRBJ2-1; D remains unclear. This CDR3 region has 11 residues. V was shortened by 3 bases and J by 10 bases, with 8 bases between the two germline ends. Germline V CDR1 and CDR2: SGHDT, YYEEEE. The CDR3 DNA is TGTGCCAGCAGCTCCCATAGGGAGCAGTTCTTC. Protein sequence: CASSSHREQFF.

This chain links TRBV19 with TRBJ2-4; D might be TRBD1 (5 bases). Trimming shortened V by 4 bases and J by 1 base, and 14 bases separated the two germline ends. Looked up from germline, CDR1 is LNHDA and CDR2 is SQIVND (reference sequence). The CDR3 length is 16 residues. The CDR3 here is CASSTLRGQAKNIQYF. The CDR3 region has the DNA TGTGCCAGTAGTACCCTAAGGGGCCAGGCCAAAAACATTCAGTACTTC.

The chain carries TRBV1 and TRBJ2-3; the table's D call, TRBD2, has no DNA check behind it. TRBV1 represents a pseudogene. This CDR3 spans 18 amino acids. The CDR3 here is CTSSQDWSSGGSTDTQYF. CDR3 sequence (DNA): TGCACCAGCAGCCAAGATTGGTCTAGCGGGGGTAGCACAGATACGCAGTATTTT.

This clonotype was counted many times. CDR3 residues: CAWTLAGLRADTQYF. The CDR3, as DNA: TGTGCCTGGACGTTAGCGGGCCTGAGGGCAGATACGCAGTATTTT. This sequence joins TRBV30 and TRBJ2-3; 7 bases are a match to TRBD2. The length of the CDR3 is 15 residues. V was pared by 4 bases and J by 4 bases, with 11 bases of the junction left unmatched. Germline V CDR1 and CDR2: GTSNPN, SVGIG (reference sequence). Full variable domain (rest looked up from reference TRBV30 and TRBJ2-3): SQTIHQWPATLVQPVGSPLSLECTVEGTSNPNLYWYRQAAGRGLQLLFYSVGIGQISSEVPQNLSASRPQDRQFILSSKKLLLSDSGFYLCAWTLAGLRADTQYFGPGTRLTVL.

The V call is TRBV5-1, the J call TRBJ2-7, with TRBD1 matching 9 bases. The CDR3 loop spans 14 amino acids. The V segment lost 5 bases and the J segment 6 bases; nucleotides outside the gene matches: 9. Germline V gene data show CDR1 as SGHRS and CDR2 as YFSETQ. The CDR3 DNA sequence: TGCGCCAGCAGTTCGGGACAGGGAAGGAGCGAGCAGTACTTC. This codes for CASSSGQGRSEQYF.

This chain connects TRBV7-9 to TRBJ2-1, with 7 bases aligning to TRBD1. J gave up 2 bases and V 4 bases, and 5 bases lay outside the gene matches. The V gene's germline CDR1 is SEHNR and CDR2 FQNEAQ (reference sequence). This CDR3 has 15 amino acids. CDR3 sequence: CASSSDRVAYNEQFF. CDR3 DNA sequence: TGTGCCAGCAGCTCCGACAGGGTAGCCTACAATGAGCAGTTCTTC.

This rearrangement joins TRBV2 to TRBJ2-6; unclear D gene. The V end lost 6 bases, the J end lost 3 bases, and 3 bases lay between the germline ends. The germline CDR1 and CDR2 sequences are SNHLY and FYNNEI. The CDR3 totals 12 residues. Here the CDR3 DNA reads TGTGCCAGCAGCTATGGGGCCAACGTCCTGACTTTC. Translation: CASSYGANVLTF.

This clonotype appeared many times. The chain links TRBV3-1 to TRBJ1-4, with a weak D call TRBD1 (6 bases). The CDR3 runs to 14 residues. The V and J ends lost 6 bases and 8 bases respectively, with 16 bases between them. Germline V gene sequence: CDR1 LGHDT, CDR2 YNNKEL (reference sequence). This CDR3 reads CASSYAGTSEKLFF. CDR3 in DNA: TGTGCCAGCAGTTACGCCGGGACATCCGAAAAACTGTTTTTT.